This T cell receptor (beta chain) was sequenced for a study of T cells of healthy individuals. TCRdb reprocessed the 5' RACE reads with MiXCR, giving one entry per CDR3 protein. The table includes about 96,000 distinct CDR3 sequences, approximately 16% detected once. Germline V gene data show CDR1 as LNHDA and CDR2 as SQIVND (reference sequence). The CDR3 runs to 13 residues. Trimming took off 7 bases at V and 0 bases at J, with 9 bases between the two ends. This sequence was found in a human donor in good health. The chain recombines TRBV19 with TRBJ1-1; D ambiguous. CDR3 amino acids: CASTAHMNTEAFF. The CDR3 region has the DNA TGTGCCAGTACTGCCCATATGAACACTGAAGCTTTCTTT.